The subject of this entry is one T cell receptor beta chain. Its recognized antigen is unknown. One base away there is no much larger clone; base qualities are not given. The sample originates from a study of shared clonotypes between healthy human individuals (dated by TCRdb to 2019 to 2021). The study in broad terms: A couple of women and three men aged 18 to 49 years were included in the cohort. To estimate repertoire size and how much clonotypes are shared between individuals, the study performed deep sequencing of blood TCR repertoires from about 5 healthy adults. Libraries were prepared and TCR repertoires were sequenced by different laboratories using diverse techniques, in order to increase sequencing depth and limit assay-specific biases. Each donor's leukapheresis produced roughly between roughly 0.9 and 8.9 billion PBMCs.

The donors were healthy, HIV-negative adults who had no recently reported acute infections or vaccinations. Only Caucasian adults living in Nashville, Tennessee, USA were represented among the donors. In the unsorted samples, 90 million or so PBMCs were counted, and genomic DNA was extracted using the QIAamp DNA Blood Mini kit. Blood was obtained by leukapheresis, after which PBMCs were separated by Ficoll-Histopaque density gradient centrifugation and cryopreserved in liquid nitrogen vapor phase. Using the deep immunoSEQ assay, TCR CDR3 regions were amplified from genomic DNA by multiplex PCR. Extracted genomic DNA from each cell subset was distributed evenly across all wells of several immunoSEQ 96-well plates, and each plate was treated as a replicate. For unsorted PBMC, each replicate PCR was loaded with 300 to 350 ng genomic DNA, equivalent to roughly 33,000 T cell genomes. Unsorted PBMC genomic DNA was sequenced across ten immunoSEQ deep assay plates. The purified libraries were quantified using a Qubit 3.0 fluorometer, sized with a Bioanalyzer 2100, and then quantified again using the KAPA Library Quantification kit. A separate single-read 150-cycle Illumina NextSeq 550 flow cell was used to sequence each immunoSEQ 96-well plate. As for the authors' bioinformatics: The immunoSEQ output contained only junctional sequences without quality scores, so filtering could not match that applied to full-length reads. To assign V/J genes and CDR3, sequences were annotated against IMGT germline references using PyIR, a Python wrapper for IgBLAST v1.9. Reads were filtered out if the reads had weak V/J assignments (E-value above 1e-6), no CDR3, stop codons, out-of-frame junctions, or ambiguous translated residues. A V3J clonotype was defined by an identical inferred V gene, J gene, and CDR3 amino acid sequence. To compute the percentage overlap between repertoires, the number of shared unique clonotypes was divided by the size of the smaller repertoire. RTK rarefaction, the Chao1 estimator, and Recon v2.1 estimates of unobserved clonotypes were used to assess repertoire richness. The immuneACCESS repertoire file appears here via TCRdb, limited to in-frame rearrangements. These files lack a portion of the clones; in checked studies, under half of the deficit traces to unresolved V genes, and the cause of the others is not known. Clone size and V and J calls were adopted from that table, with D and trimming inferred from the DNA. The table for this sample lists a few hundred thousand clones; roughly 79% of them were counted only once. The ten largest clones represent more than 10% of the sample.

Broader findings and caveats from the paper: Sampling was restricted to blood, and TCR repertoires in tissue are likely to differ from TCR repertoires in blood. Pairwise subsampling indicated that sequencing depth was expected to affect the degree of clonotype sharing among donors. Because the study included only a small number of donors, the genetic and exposure-history diversity represented was limited.

From the cysteine through the phenylalanine, the CDR3 covers 18 amino acids. Kept here is only the CDR3 DNA, which spans 54 bases and is read in frame from base 1. CDR1 and CDR2, per the germline V gene, are SGDLS and YYNGEE. V lost 4 bases and J lost 4 bases, and the count of bases not matched to a germline gene is 11. This sequence uses TRBV9 and TRBJ2-7, with 16 middle bases fitting TRBD2. Specimen: PBMCs. This receptor was taken from a woman aged 40-49 years in good health. Some clones in this sample may be carry-over from other donors' samples. The CDR3: CASSPTEGLAGGLYEQYF. Here is the DNA: TGTGCCAGCAGCCCCACAGAGGGACTAGCGGGAGGGCTATACGAGCAGTACTTC.